This T cell receptor (beta chain) was found in a study of T cell responses to AZD1222 COVID-19 vaccine. Germline V lookup: CDR1 KGHDR, CDR2 SFDVKD. The CDR3 sequence is 18 residues long. After removal of 3 bases from V and 5 bases from J, the junction contained 13 bases not matched to a gene. Data came from immunoSEQ multiplex PCR; TCRdb stores just in-frame clones and leaves some out. This table has approximately 140,000 clones, around 89% appearing once. This clonotype was sampled from an adult in good health. The material was peripheral blood, obtained on day 0 of AZD1222 vaccination. J is TRBJ2-5 and V is TRBV24-1, with 11 bases lining up with TRBD2. For the CDR3, the DNA is TGTGCCACCAGTGATCCGCGTGCTAGCGGGAGGCGAGGGGAGACCCAGTACTTC. Its translation is CATSDPRASGRRGETQYF.